Listed below are T cell receptor beta chains from one sample, sequenced in a study of Graves' ophthalmopathy and Graves' hyperthyroidism. TCRdb passed the multiplex PCR reads through MiXCR, listing each CDR3 protein once. The sample holds 500,000 to 600,000 distinct CDR3 sequences, under 40% seen once. Sequencing input: peripheral blood or thyroid tissue (not recorded which). Receptors were obtained from an adult man with Graves' hyperthyroidism. Both conserved end residues are part of each CDR3. A D gene is named only where the DNA matches it firmly. The size entry is marked missing in some rows and otherwise reads once, few, many or a size class.

V gene,J gene,clone size,D gene,CDR3 protein,CDR3 DNA
TRBV7-2,TRBJ2-3,NA,NA,CASSFGGRGTDTQYF,TGTGCCAGCAGCTTTGGCGGACGGGGCACAGATACGCAGTATTTT
TRBV7-6,TRBJ2-7,many,NA,CASSLERSYEQYF,TGTGCCAGCAGCTTAGAAAGGAGTTACGAGCAGTACTTC
TRBV12-3/TRBV12-4,TRBJ1-2,NA,NA,CASSLWAGGYTF,TGTGCCAGCAGTTTATGGGCAGGGGGCTACACCTTC
TRBV12-3/TRBV12-4,TRBJ2-2,few,NA,CASSFGGRGGELFF,TGTGCCAGCAGTTTCGGGGGGCGCGGCGGGGAGCTGTTTTTT
TRBV11-2,TRBJ2-1,NA,TRBD2,CASSLARGTSGSYNEQFF,TGTGCCAGCAGCTTGGCCCGCGGGACTAGCGGATCCTACAATGAGCAGTTCTTC
TRBV24-1,TRBJ1-2,NA,TRBD1,CATSEPGQGVYGYTF,TGTGCCACCAGTGAGCCGGGACAGGGCGTCTATGGCTACACCTTC
TRBV20-1,TRBJ1-2,NA,TRBD1,CSAKGALNYGYTF,TGCAGTGCAAAGGGGGCTCTCAACTATGGCTACACCTTC
TRBV20-1,TRBJ2-6,many,TRBD2,CSARDFRSGTGANVLTF,TGCAGTGCTAGAGATTTCCGTAGCGGGACTGGGGCCAACGTCCTGACTTTC
TRBV5-1,TRBJ2-2,once,TRBD2,CASSFSTSAGELFF,TGCGCCAGCAGCTTTTCTACTAGCGCCGGGGAGCTGTTTTTT
TRBV6-5,TRBJ1-1,few,TRBD1,CASSETGGGRAFF,TGTGCCAGCAGTGAAACAGGGGGCGGCAGAGCTTTCTTT
TRBV5-8,TRBJ2-7,many,TRBD2,CASSARLARTYEQYF,TGTGCCAGCAGCGCGCGACTAGCGAGGACCTACGAGCAGTACTTC
TRBV6-5,TRBJ1-2,many,NA,CASSYSPQGNYGYTF,TGTGCCAGCAGTTACTCCCCCCAGGGAAACTATGGCTACACCTTC
TRBV2,TRBJ1-4,many,NA,CASSPNRPTNEKLFF,TGTGCCAGCAGTCCCAACAGGCCAACTAATGAAAAACTGTTTTTT
TRBV29-1,TRBJ2-5,NA,TRBD1,CSLRQGQETQYF,TGCAGCTTAAGACAGGGACAAGAGACCCAGTACTTC
TRBV7-2,TRBJ2-7,many,NA,CASSTYSGAYEQYF,TGTGCCAGCAGCACCTATAGCGGCGCCTACGAGCAGTACTTC
TRBV12-5,TRBJ2-2,few,TRBD2,CASGLVLAGESNTGELFF,TGTGCTAGTGGTTTGGTACTAGCGGGGGAGTCGAACACCGGGGAGCTGTTTTTT